The 27 T cell receptor beta chains given below trace back to one sample, sequenced in a study of memory B cells and T cells in multiple sclerosis. Libraries were prepared by immunoSEQ multiplex PCR; TCRdb keeps only in-frame clonotypes and omits some of them. The repertoire consists of fewer than 15,000 clones, with about 70% occurring once and the leading ten covering around 2.5%. Sequencing input: memory (CD45RO+) CD4+ T cells from blood. All receptors come from a human donor with multiple sclerosis.

The chain combines TRBV6-1 with TRBJ1-2; D may be TRBD1 (6 bases). The V gene lost 3 bases and the J gene lost 4 bases, with 15 bases spanning the gap. This CDR3 has 15 amino acids. Per germline, CDR1 MNHNS and CDR2 SASEGT. The CDR3 DNA reads as TGTGCCAGCAGTGAGATACAGGGAGTGGGCTATGGCTACACCTTC. It yields the protein CASSEIQGVGYGYTF.

The V and J genes are TRBV19 and TRBJ2-7; TRBD1 aligns across 10 bases. V lost 6 bases to trimming and J lost 5 bases; unmatched junction nucleotides: 4. This CDR3 comprises 13 residues. Per the germline V gene, CDR1 is LNHDA and CDR2 is SQIVND (reference sequence). CDR3 DNA: TGTGCCAGTAGCCGGGACAGGGGCCACGAGCAGTACTTC. Translating it yields CASSRDRGHEQYF.

The chain employs TRBV6-5 and TRBJ1-3; TRBD1 aligns across 8 bases. The CDR3 sequence is 16 residues long. With 2 bases clipped from V and 0 bases from J, the junction kept 3 bases outside the gene matches. Germline assignment: CDR1 MNHEY and CDR2 SVGAGI. The CDR3 region is CASSYTDRVSGNTIYF. The CDR3 nucleotides are TGTGCCAGCAGTTACACGGACAGGGTCTCTGGAAACACCATATATTTT.

There are a few counts of this clone. This chain joins TRBV4-1 and TRBJ1-1, with D possibly being TRBD1 (6 bases). The CDR3 extends over 16 amino acids. Trimming removed 1 base from V and 5 bases from J, with 17 bases in between. Looked up from germline, CDR1 is MGHRA and CDR2 is YSYEKL. The CDR3 loop reads CASSQGQGAGETEAFF. CDR3 bases: TGCGCCAGCAGCCAAGGACAAGGGGCAGGGGAAACTGAAGCTTTCTTT.

A word on this clone: The same CDR3 is also encoded by other DNA sequences in this sample. The chain uses TRBV7-7 and TRBJ2-3; 8 nucleotides agree with TRBD2. The CDR3 contains 15 residues. V lost 1 base, J lost 1 base, and 1 base stayed unmatched. The germline V gene has CDR1 SSHAT and CDR2 FNYEAQ (reference sequence). CDR3 loop: CASSLVGGGTDTQYF. In DNA, the CDR3 is TGTGCCAGCAGCTTAGTCGGGGGGGGCACAGATACGCAGTATTTT.

This clone was seen more than once but under ten times. The chain carries TRBV6-5 and TRBJ1-2; TRBD1 agrees at 7 bases. There are 14 residues in the CDR3. Losses at the gene ends were 6 bases for V and 6 bases for J; bases not matched to a gene: 10. The germline V gene encodes CDR1 MNHEY and CDR2 SVGAGI. CDR3 region: CASSQMLTGNGYTF. CDR3 DNA: TGTGCCAGCAGCCAAATGTTGACAGGGAATGGCTACACCTTC.

This chain joins TRBV5-1 and TRBJ2-1; TRBD2 agrees at 9 bases. Germline loops: CDR1 SGHRS, CDR2 YFSETQ. The junction had 6 bases not matched to a gene; V was cut back by 4 bases and J by 4 bases. This CDR3 spans 15 amino acids. DNA for the CDR3: TGCGCCAGCAGCCCGGGCGGGAGGGATTACAATGAGCAGTTCTTC. Translating it yields CASSPGGRDYNEQFF.

This clone was observed a few times. V is TRBV19 and J is TRBJ2-1, with D tentatively TRBD1 (5 bases). The CDR3 spans 15 residues. Germline V gene lookup returns CDR1 LNHDA and CDR2 SQIVND (reference sequence). The V and J ends lost 3 bases and 8 bases respectively, with 17 bases between them. The CDR3 region is CASSIRQGFWHEQFF. As DNA, the CDR3 is TGTGCCAGTAGTATCAGGCAGGGATTTTGGCATGAGCAGTTCTTC.

This chain links TRBV30 with TRBJ1-4, with 10 nucleotides matching TRBD1. The CDR3 sequence is 14 residues long. The J segment lost 7 bases and the V segment lost 3 bases, leaving 5 bases of the junction unmatched. CDR1 GTSNPN and CDR2 SVGIG come from the germline V gene (reference sequence). DNA of the CDR3: TGTGCCTGGAGGCGACAGGGGGCGCCTGAAAAACTGTTTTTT. It encodes CAWRRQGAPEKLFF.

The chain recombines TRBV9 with TRBJ1-3; 10 nucleotides line up with TRBD1. In germline, CDR1 is SGDLS, CDR2 YYNGEE. V shed 4 bases and J 0 bases; nucleotides not matched to a gene: 10. The CDR3 has 18 amino acids. The CDR3 spells CASSPVPRTGGSGNTIYF. CDR3 nucleotide sequence: TGTGCCAGCAGCCCCGTACCTCGGACAGGGGGCTCTGGAAACACCATATATTTT.

This sequence joins TRBV6-5 and TRBJ1-2; D remains ambiguous. Germline CDR1 reads MNHEY; CDR2 reads SVGAGI. V dropped 5 bases and J dropped 2 bases, with 12 bases sitting between them. There are 14 residues in the CDR3. The CDR3 spells CASSRIGGNYGYTF. CDR3 coding DNA: TGTGCCAGCAGTCGCATAGGAGGAAACTATGGCTACACCTTC.

V gene TRBV5-1 combines with J gene TRBJ1-6; D is possibly TRBD1 (5 bases). The germline V and J ends were trimmed by 4 bases and 7 bases, with 12 bases remaining between them. The CDR3 runs to 14 residues. Germline V gene data show CDR1 as SGHRS and CDR2 as YFSETQ. CDR3 residues: CASSPGLFNSPLHF. The DNA for the CDR3 is TGCGCCAGCAGCCCGGGACTTTTCAATTCACCCCTCCACTTT.

The chain uses TRBV30 and TRBJ2-3, with TRBD2 matching over 10 bases. Per the germline V gene, CDR1 is GTSNPN and CDR2 is SVGIG (reference sequence). The CDR3 loop spans 14 amino acids. V shed 1 base, J shed 6 bases, and the junction held 4 bases outside the gene matches. CDR3 in amino acids: CAWSDLAGADTQYF. The CDR3 DNA reads TGTGCCTGGAGTGATCTAGCGGGAGCGGATACGCAGTATTTT.

The chain combines TRBV6-5 with TRBJ1-2, with 7 bases aligning to TRBD1. The J segment lost 3 bases and the V segment lost 5 bases, leaving 3 bases of the junction unmatched. CDR1 is MNHEY, CDR2 SVGAGI, per germline. The CDR3 is 13 amino acids. The CDR3 DNA reads as TGTGCCAGCAGTCGAGGGACAGACTATGGCTACACCTTC. Translation: CASSRGTDYGYTF.

The chain recombines TRBV6-1 with TRBJ2-2; tentative D call: TRBD2 (6 bases). This CDR3 contains 14 residues. The germline V gene has CDR1 MNHNS and CDR2 SASEGT. V gave up 5 bases and J gave up 5 bases, with 12 bases separating them. The CDR3 sequence is CASSWDSWTGELFF. CDR3 in DNA: TGTGCCAGCAGTTGGGACTCCTGGACCGGGGAGCTGTTTTTT.

The rearrangement uses TRBV4-1 and TRBJ2-2; 9 bases fit TRBD1. V gave up 0 bases and J gave up 0 bases; unmatched junction bases: 5. The CDR3 length is 18 residues. CDR1 is MGHRA, CDR2 YSYEKL, per germline. The CDR3 protein is CASSQEGQGYSNTGELFF. The CDR3 DNA follows: TGCGCCAGCAGCCAAGAAGGACAGGGGTACTCGAACACCGGGGAGCTGTTTTTT.

This rearrangement joins TRBV19 to TRBJ2-3; D remains ambiguous. The CDR3 sequence is 15 residues long. V was cut by 3 bases and J by 2 bases, with 12 bases left in between. CDR1 and CDR2 (germline): LNHDA, SQIVND (reference sequence). The CDR3 is CASSIQVAPTDTQYF. The CDR3 bases are TGTGCCAGTAGTATTCAGGTCGCACCCACAGATACGCAGTATTTT.

The chain joins TRBV29-1 to TRBJ1-1; 7 bases align to TRBD1. CDR3 length: 13 amino acids. CDR1 and CDR2 (germline): SQVTM, ANQGSEA. J gave up 2 bases and V 7 bases, and 7 bases lay outside the gene matches. The CDR3 nucleotides are TGCAGCGGGGAGACAGGGTCAAACACTGAAGCTTTCTTT. It specifies CSGETGSNTEAFF.

This chain joins TRBV5-1 and TRBJ2-5, with D possibly matching TRBD2 (5 bases). The tail of the sequence fits TRBJ2-7 better, so the J call may be wrong. The CDR3 length is 15 residues. Germline values: CDR1 SGHRS, CDR2 YFSETQ. CDR3 sequence: CASSPAGLGSYEQYF. The CDR3 bases are TGCGCCAGCAGCCCGGCAGGACTTGGGTCCTACGAGCAGTACTTC.

There are a few counts of this clone. V usage is TRBV9 and J usage is TRBJ2-1; TRBD2 might be the D (5 bases). The CDR3 extends over 13 amino acids. Looked up from germline, CDR1 is SGDLS and CDR2 is YYNGEE. Trimming pared 4 bases from V and 8 bases from J, leaving 13 bases between. CDR3 sequence: CASSFDPRDEQFF. The CDR3, as DNA: TGTGCCAGCAGCTTTGATCCGAGGGATGAGCAGTTCTTC.

This clone occurred a few times. The chain combines TRBV7-9 with TRBJ1-2; no reliable D call. The V end was cut by 6 bases, the J end by 3 bases, with 11 bases between. The CDR3 extends over 13 amino acids. From germline, CDR1 is SEHNR and CDR2 FQNEAQ (reference sequence). The CDR3 spells CASRFGSDYGYTF. The CDR3 nucleotides are TGTGCCAGCAGATTCGGGTCGGACTATGGCTACACCTTC.

This chain links TRBV20-1 with TRBJ1-1; unclear D gene. The ends were cut back, 4 bases at V and 7 bases at J, with 7 bases in the middle. The CDR3 consists of 10 residues. Germline V lookup: CDR1 DFQATT, CDR2 SNEGSKA (reference sequence). CDR3 residues: CSAIINEAFF. The CDR3 DNA reads as TGCAGTGCTATAATAAATGAAGCTTTCTTT.

This chain connects TRBV2 to TRBJ2-1, with 11 positions matching TRBD2. The ends lost 7 bases at V and 6 bases at J; junction bases unmatched: 5. Per the germline V gene, CDR1 is SNHLY and CDR2 is FYNNEI. The CDR3 loop spans 14 amino acids. CDR3 loop: CASTRLAGRNEQFF. Here the CDR3 DNA reads TGTGCCAGCACCCGACTAGCGGGGCGCAATGAGCAGTTCTTC.

The rearrangement joins TRBV27 to TRBJ2-6; D ambiguous. This CDR3 has 15 amino acids. CDR1 and CDR2 from the germline V gene are MNHEY and SMNVEV (reference sequence). Trimming shortened V by 4 bases and J by 1 base, and 8 bases separated the two germline ends. CDR3 protein: CASSSKDSGANVLTF. CDR3 sequence (DNA): TGTGCCAGCAGTTCTAAAGATTCTGGGGCCAACGTCCTGACTTTC.

The chain combines TRBV14 with TRBJ2-7; 7 positions match TRBD2. CDR3 length equals 15 residues. Looked up from germline, CDR1 is SGHDN and CDR2 is FVKESK. V gave up 3 bases and J gave up 0 bases; unmatched junction bases: 5. The CDR3 bases are TGTGCCAGCAGCCACCTAGCGGTACACTCCTACGAGCAGTACTTC. This sequence encodes CASSHLAVHSYEQYF.

The CDR3 protein is CASGKTGGKNIQYF. As DNA, the CDR3 is TGTGCCAGCGGGAAGACAGGGGGCAAAAACATTCAGTACTTC. The rearrangement joins TRBV5-6 to TRBJ2-4; 9 bases line up with TRBD1. The CDR3 spans 14 residues. Germline V CDR1 and CDR2: SGHDT, YYEEEE. V gave up 7 bases and J gave up 3 bases; unmatched junction bases: 5. Filled out from reference TRBV5-6 and TRBJ2-4, the complete variable domain reads DAGVTQSPTHLIKTRGQQVTLRCSPKSGHDTVSWYQQALGQGPQFIFQYYEEEERQRGNFPDRFSGHQFPNYSSELNVNALLLGDSALYLCASGKTGGKNIQYFGAGTRLSVL.

The rearrangement links TRBV2 to TRBJ1-5; no definite D call. This CDR3 region has 13 residues. Trimming stripped 2 bases from V and 1 base from J, with 3 bases between. The germline V gene encodes CDR1 SNHLY and CDR2 FYNNEI. The CDR3 reads CASSEQSNQPQHF. As DNA, the CDR3 is TGTGCCAGCAGTGAACAGAGCAATCAGCCCCAGCATTTT.